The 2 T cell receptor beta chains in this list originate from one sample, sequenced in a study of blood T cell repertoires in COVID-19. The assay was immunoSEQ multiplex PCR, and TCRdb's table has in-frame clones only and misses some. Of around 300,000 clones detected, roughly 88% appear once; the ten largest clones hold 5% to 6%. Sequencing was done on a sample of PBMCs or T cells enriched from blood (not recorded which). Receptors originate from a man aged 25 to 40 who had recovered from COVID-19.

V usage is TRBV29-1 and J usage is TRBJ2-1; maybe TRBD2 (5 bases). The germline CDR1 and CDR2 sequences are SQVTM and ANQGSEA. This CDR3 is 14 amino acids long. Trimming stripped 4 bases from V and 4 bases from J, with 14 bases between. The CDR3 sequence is CSVGGQVDYNEQFF. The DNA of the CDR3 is TGCAGCGTTGGCGGGCAGGTCGATTACAATGAGCAGTTCTTC.

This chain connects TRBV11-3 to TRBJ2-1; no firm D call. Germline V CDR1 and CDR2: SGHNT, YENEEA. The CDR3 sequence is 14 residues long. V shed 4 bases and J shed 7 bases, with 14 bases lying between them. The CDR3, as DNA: TGTGCCAGCAGCTCCGCCTTCCCTCGGAATGAGCAGTTCTTC. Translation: CASSSAFPRNEQFF.